This TCR beta chain was identified during a study of blood T cells in healthy people across ages. Overall study results and limits: Across the age range, TCR beta diversity per million T cells fell in a roughly linear way.

A remark on this clonotype: Its antigen is still unknown.

CDR1 is LGHDT, CDR2 YNNKEL, per germline (reference sequence). J was trimmed by 3 bases and V by 1 base; bases with no gene match: 3. The CDR3 is 15 amino acids. Alongside a J-beta primer mix, a sample-barcoded 5' primer served in a second PCR lasting about 7 to 11 cycles. Each cDNA molecule carried a tag from a template-switch adaptor that contained 12 random nucleotides. TCRdb called the 5' RACE reads again in MiXCR, with one record for every CDR3 protein. Of roughly 1.5 million distinct CDR3 sequences listed, under 55% are singletons. This TCR derives from a woman aged 18-29 years in good health. The chain employs TRBV3-1 and TRBJ2-7; 10 bases agree with TRBD2. Sequencing input: blood. The CDR3 sequence is CASSQALAGNYEQYF. CDR3 coding DNA: TGTGCCAGCAGCCAAGCACTAGCGGGAAACTACGAGCAGTACTTC.